The 6 T cell receptor beta chains below all came from one sample that was sequenced in a study of shared clonotypes between healthy human individuals. The data were produced by immunoSEQ multiplex PCR, yet TCRdb's version contains in-frame clones alone and is incomplete. The sample yields around 530,000 clones, around 76% seen once. Sequencing was carried out using PBMCs. Source of these receptors: a woman in her forties in good health. Some clones in this sample may be carry-over from other donors' samples.

The chain uses TRBV2 and TRBJ2-7; D unresolved. The germline V gene has CDR1 SNHLY and CDR2 FYNNEI. This CDR3 spans 13 amino acids. The V end was cut by 3 bases, the J end by 9 bases, with 15 bases between. The CDR3 is CASSESVREGQYF. The CDR3 bases are TGTGCCAGCAGTGAGTCCGTGCGAGAAGGGCAGTACTTC.

The chain has TRBV27 and TRBJ1-1, with 7 bases matching TRBD1. Germline values: CDR1 MNHEY, CDR2 SMNVEV (reference sequence). The V gene end was trimmed by 4 bases and the J gene end by 5 bases; junction bases not matched to a gene: 10. The CDR3 runs 15 residues. For the CDR3, the DNA is TGTGCCAGCAGTTCGGGACAGCCAGGGTGGACTGAAGCTTTCTTT. The encoded protein is CASSSGQPGWTEAFF.

This clone was recorded at least ten times. The sample has other DNA sequences that encode this CDR3 too. The chain links TRBV19 to TRBJ2-7; 10 bases are a match to TRBD1. After removal of 6 bases from V and 1 base from J, the junction contained 9 bases not matched to a gene. Looked up from germline, CDR1 is LNHDA and CDR2 is SQIVND (reference sequence). CDR3 length equals 16 residues. The CDR3 region is CASRPGTGEGSYEQYF. The DNA for the CDR3 is TGTGCCAGTAGACCCGGGACAGGGGAAGGGTCCTACGAGCAGTACTTC.

This sequence joins TRBV6-4 and TRBJ2-2; no clear D. CDR1 MRHNA and CDR2 SNTAGT come from the germline V gene. V shed 8 bases and J shed 4 bases, with 11 bases lying between them. The length of the CDR3 is 13 residues. CDR3 sequence reads: CASSPVSTGELFF. CDR3 in DNA: TGTGCCAGCTCCCCGGTGAGCACCGGGGAGCTGTTTTTT.

The V call is TRBV15, the J call TRBJ1-3, with 9 bases that match TRBD1. The V and J ends lost 1 base and 0 bases, in that order; junction bases with no gene match: 7. The germline gives CDR1 LNHNV, CDR2 YYDKDF (reference sequence). This CDR3 is built from 18 residues. CDR3 DNA sequence: TGTGCCACCAGCAGAGCACTGGGACAGGGTCCCTCTGGAAACACCATATATTTT. Encoded protein: CATSRALGQGPSGNTIYF.

The chain joins TRBV27 to TRBJ2-1, with 9 bases identical to TRBD2. CDR3 size: 15 residues. The J segment lost 1 base and the V segment lost 8 bases, leaving 6 bases of the junction unmatched. Germline CDR1 MNHEY, CDR2 SMNVEV (reference sequence). The CDR3 protein is CASFGGRESYNEQFF. CDR3 sequence (DNA): TGTGCCAGCTTTGGCGGGAGGGAATCCTACAATGAGCAGTTCTTC.